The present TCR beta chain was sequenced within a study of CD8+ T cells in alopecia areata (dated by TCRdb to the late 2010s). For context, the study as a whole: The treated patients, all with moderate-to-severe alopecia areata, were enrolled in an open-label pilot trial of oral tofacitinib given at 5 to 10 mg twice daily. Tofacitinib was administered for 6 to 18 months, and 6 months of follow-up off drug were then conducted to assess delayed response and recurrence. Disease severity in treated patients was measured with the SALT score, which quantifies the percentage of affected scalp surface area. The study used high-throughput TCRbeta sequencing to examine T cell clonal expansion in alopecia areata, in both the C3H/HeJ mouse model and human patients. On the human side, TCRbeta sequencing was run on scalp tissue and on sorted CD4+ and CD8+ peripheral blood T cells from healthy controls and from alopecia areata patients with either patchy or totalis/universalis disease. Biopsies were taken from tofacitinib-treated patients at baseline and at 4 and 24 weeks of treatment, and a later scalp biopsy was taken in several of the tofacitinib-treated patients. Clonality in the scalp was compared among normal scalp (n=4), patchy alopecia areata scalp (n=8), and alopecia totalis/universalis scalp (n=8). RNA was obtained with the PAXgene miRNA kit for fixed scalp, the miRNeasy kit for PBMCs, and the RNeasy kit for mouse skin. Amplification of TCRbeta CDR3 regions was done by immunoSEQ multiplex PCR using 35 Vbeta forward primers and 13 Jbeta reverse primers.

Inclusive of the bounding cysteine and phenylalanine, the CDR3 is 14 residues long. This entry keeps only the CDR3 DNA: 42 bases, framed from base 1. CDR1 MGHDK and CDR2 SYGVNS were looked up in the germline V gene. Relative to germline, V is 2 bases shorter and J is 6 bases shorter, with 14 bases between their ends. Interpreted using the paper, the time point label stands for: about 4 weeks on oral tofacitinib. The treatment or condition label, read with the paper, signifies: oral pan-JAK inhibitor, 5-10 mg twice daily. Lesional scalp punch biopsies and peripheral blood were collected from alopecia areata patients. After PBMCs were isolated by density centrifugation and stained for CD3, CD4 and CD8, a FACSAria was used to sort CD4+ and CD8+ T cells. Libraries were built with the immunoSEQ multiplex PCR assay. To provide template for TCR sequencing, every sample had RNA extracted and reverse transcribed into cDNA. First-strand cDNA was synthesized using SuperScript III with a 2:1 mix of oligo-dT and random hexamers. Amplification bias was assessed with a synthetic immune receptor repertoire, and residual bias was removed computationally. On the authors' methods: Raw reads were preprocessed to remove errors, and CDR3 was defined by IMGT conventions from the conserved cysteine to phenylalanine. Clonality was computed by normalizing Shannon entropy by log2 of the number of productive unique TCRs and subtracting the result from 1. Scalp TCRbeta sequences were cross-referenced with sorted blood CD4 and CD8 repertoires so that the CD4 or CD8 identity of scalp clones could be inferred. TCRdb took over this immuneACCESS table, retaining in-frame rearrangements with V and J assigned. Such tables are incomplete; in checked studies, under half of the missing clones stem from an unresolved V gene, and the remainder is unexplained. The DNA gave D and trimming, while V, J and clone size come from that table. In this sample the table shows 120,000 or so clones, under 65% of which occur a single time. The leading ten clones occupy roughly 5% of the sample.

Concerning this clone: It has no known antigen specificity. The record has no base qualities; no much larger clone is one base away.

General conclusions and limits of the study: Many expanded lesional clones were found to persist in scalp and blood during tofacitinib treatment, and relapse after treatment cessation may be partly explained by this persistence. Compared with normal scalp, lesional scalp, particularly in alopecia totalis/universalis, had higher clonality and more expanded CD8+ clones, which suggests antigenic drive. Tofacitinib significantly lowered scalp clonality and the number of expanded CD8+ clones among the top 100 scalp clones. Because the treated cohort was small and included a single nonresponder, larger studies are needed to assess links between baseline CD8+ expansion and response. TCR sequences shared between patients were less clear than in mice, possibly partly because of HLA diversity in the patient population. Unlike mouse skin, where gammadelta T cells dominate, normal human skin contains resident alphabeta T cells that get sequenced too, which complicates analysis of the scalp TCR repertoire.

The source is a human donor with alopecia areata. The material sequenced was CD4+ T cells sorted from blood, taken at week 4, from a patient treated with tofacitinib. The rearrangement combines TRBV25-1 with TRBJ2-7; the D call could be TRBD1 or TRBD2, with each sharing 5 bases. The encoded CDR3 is CASSENDGAGEQYF. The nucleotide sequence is TGTGCCAGCAGTGAAAATGACGGGGCCGGCGAGCAGTACTTC.